Listed below are T cell receptor beta chains from one sample, sequenced in a study of identical twins. TCRdb passed the 5' RACE reads through MiXCR, listing each CDR3 protein once. The sample has about 460,000 distinct CDR3 sequences, 14% seen once. This sample also belongs to another study, concerning yellow fever vaccine responses in identical twins.

The sample taken for sequencing was CD4+ T cells sorted from blood. The receptor set was obtained from a woman aged 18-29 years in good health. CDR3s leave out the opening cysteine and the closing phenylalanine or tryptophan. D genes are given only for firm matches.

v_gene | d_gene | len | CDR3aa
TRBV15 | TRBD1 | 12 | ATSRETGHYEQY
TRBV7-2 | . | 11 | ASSLPGRDTQY
TRBV5-1 | . | 12 | ASSNPSMNTEAF
TRBV5-1 | . | 11 | ASSLTGHYEQY
TRBV5-5 | . | 14 | ASILGPPSAADTQY
TRBV7-2 | TRBD2 | 14 | ASSIQAGVNQETQY
TRBV2 | TRBD1 | 12 | ASSNDRGQETQY
TRBV20-1 | . | 12 | SASRDTGFYEQY
TRBV12-3/TRBV12-4 | . | 11 | ASSLDQRETQY
TRBV28 | . | 12 | ASSLVTPPGTQY
TRBV6-1 | TRBD2 | 16 | ASRDSLTSGGPRETQY
TRBV30 | . | 11 | AWSGDGNYEQY
TRBV6-2/TRBV6-3 | . | 13 | ASSYSGGRYTEAF
TRBV30 | . | 10 | AWSQDNLELF
TRBV5-1 | . | 12 | ASSRDSFPTEQY
TRBV5-1 | . | 13 | ASSSAGRGTYEQY
TRBV20-1 | . | 12 | SARDNGVRDTQY
TRBV5-1 | TRBD1 | 13 | ASSLGQVPGNTIY
TRBV18 | TRBD1 | 13 | ASSSGQGFSYGYT
TRBV7-2 | . | 13 | ASSFYGKTDQPQH
TRBV28 | TRBD2 | 14 | ASSFGGLAVQETQY
TRBV12-5 | . | 15 | ASGLNRGRSSYNEQF
TRBV20-1 | . | 13 | SAGGITGRGETQY
TRBV7-8 | TRBD2 | 15 | ASSWRTSGGRTDTQY
TRBV20-1 | . | 12 | SAPATFGSYEQY
TRBV3-1 | TRBD1 | 14 | ASSQRTGSGSSPLH
TRBV11-2 | TRBD1 | 14 | ASSPFGRDRGHGYT
TRBV19 | . | 10 | ASTPGGAEAF
TRBV12-3/TRBV12-4 | . | 12 | ASSREGSNQPQH
TRBV4-1 | . | 12 | ASSLYRENYGYT
TRBV24-1 | . | 10 | ATSPGSKTQY
TRBV30 | . | 11 | AWSVSPLGELF
TRBV6-1 | . | 9 | ASPTGYEQY
TRBV20-1 | . | 12 | SAVPARANYGYT
TRBV12-3/TRBV12-4 | TRBD2 | 13 | ASSFKRESMDEQF
TRBV28 | . | 9 | ASSGMSEQF
TRBV6-2/TRBV6-3 | . | 12 | ASSKTRNTGELF
TRBV28 | TRBD1 | 11 | ASSRTGGGTQY
TRBV15 | TRBD2 | 13 | ATSIPGRVNYEQY
TRBV5-1 | . | 13 | ASRTDRGFQETQY
TRBV9 | . | 12 | ASSVDGVRDEQF
TRBV10-2 | . | 13 | ASSEDSGGTDTQY
TRBV2 | TRBD1 | 12 | ASSNQGVDNEQF
TRBV25-1 | TRBD2 | 12 | ASSPRTSVTEQF
TRBV29-1 | TRBD1 | 13 | SVGSYRGPSYEQY
TRBV7-9 | TRBD2 | 14 | ASSRRLASSYNEQF
TRBV6-1 | TRBD2 | 13 | ASSDWAGATDTQY
TRBV20-1 | . | 14 | SAGPSGAGREETQY
TRBV11-2 | . | 13 | ASSLRTVGTGELF